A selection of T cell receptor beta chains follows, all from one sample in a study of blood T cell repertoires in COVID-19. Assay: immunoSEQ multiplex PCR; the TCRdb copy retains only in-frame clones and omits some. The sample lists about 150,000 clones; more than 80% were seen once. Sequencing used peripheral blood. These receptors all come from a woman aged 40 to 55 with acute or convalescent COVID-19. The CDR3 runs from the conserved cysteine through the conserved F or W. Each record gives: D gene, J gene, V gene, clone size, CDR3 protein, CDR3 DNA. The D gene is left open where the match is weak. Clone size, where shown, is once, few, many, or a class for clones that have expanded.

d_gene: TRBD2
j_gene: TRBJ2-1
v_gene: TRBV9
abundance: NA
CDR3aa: CASNQGLAGVQEQFF
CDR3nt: TGTGCCAGCAACCAGGGACTAGCGGGGGTTCAAGAGCAGTTCTTC

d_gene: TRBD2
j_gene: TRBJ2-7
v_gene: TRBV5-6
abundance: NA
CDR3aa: CASSPGLRTSGAYEQYF
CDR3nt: TGTGCCAGCAGCCCGGGTCTGCGGACTAGCGGCGCCTACGAGCAGTACTTC

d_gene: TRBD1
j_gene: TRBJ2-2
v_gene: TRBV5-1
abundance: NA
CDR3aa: CASSRDRGFNPGELFF
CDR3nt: TGCGCCAGCAGCAGGGACAGGGGTTTCAACCCCGGGGAGCTGTTTTTT

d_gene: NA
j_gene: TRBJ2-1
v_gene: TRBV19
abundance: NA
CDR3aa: CASSRVVTSPPYNEQFF
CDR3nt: TGTGCCAGTAGCCGAGTCGTCACTAGCCCCCCCTACAATGAGCAGTTCTTC

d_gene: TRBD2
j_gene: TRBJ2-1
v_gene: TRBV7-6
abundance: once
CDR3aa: CASSHGLAGGPNEQFF
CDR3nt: TGTGCCAGCAGCCATGGACTAGCGGGAGGGCCCAATGAGCAGTTCTTC

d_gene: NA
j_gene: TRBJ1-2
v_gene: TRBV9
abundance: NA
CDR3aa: CASRKGAAADYGYTF
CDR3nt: TGTGCCAGCAGGAAAGGGGCGGCGGCCGATTATGGCTACACCTTC

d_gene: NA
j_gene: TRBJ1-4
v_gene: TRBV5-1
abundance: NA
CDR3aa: CASSQEPNEKLFF
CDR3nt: TGCGCCAGCAGCCAAGAGCCAAATGAAAAACTGTTTTTT

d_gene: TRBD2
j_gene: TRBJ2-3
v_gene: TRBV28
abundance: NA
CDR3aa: CASSLGIWRGYNTDTQYF
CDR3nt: TGTGCCAGCAGTTTAGGGATCTGGCGGGGGTATAACACAGATACGCAGTATTTT

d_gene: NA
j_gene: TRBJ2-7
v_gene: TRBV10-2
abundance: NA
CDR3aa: CASSDLYEQYF
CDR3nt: TGCGCCAGCAGTGACCTTTACGAGCAGTACTTC

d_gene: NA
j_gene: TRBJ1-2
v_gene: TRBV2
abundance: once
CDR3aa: CASSESGGGLAGYTF
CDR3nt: TGTGCCAGCAGTGAATCTGGGGGCGGCTTAGCGGGCTACACCTTC

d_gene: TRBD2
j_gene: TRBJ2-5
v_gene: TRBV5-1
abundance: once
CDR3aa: CASSASGSPETQYF
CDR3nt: TGCGCCAGCAGCGCTAGCGGGAGTCCAGAGACCCAGTACTTC

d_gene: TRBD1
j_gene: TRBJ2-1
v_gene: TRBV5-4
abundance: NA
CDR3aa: CASSSRDRDNEQFF
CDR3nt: TGTGCCAGCAGCTCCCGGGACAGGGACAATGAGCAGTTCTTC

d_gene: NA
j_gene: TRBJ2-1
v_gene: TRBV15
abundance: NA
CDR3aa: CATREPTGLNEQFF
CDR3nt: TGTGCCACCCGAGAACCCACAGGTTTGAATGAGCAGTTCTTC

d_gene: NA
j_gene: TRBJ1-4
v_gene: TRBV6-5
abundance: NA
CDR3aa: CASSYSSGDYEKLFF
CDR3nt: TGTGCCAGCAGTTACTCGTCGGGAGATTATGAAAAACTGTTTTTT

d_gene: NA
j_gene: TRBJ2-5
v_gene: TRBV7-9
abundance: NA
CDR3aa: CASSGKLQETQYF
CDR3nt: TGTGCCAGCAGCGGCAAACTACAAGAGACCCAGTACTTC

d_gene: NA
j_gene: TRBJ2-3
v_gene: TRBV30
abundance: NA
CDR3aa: CAWSRGREADTQYF
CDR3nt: TGTGCCTGGAGTAGAGGGCGGGAAGCAGATACGCAGTATTTT

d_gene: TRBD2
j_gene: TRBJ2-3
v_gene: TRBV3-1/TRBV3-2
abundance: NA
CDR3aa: CASSHRLAGGTDTQYF
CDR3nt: TGTGCCAGCAGCCATAGACTAGCGGGAGGCACAGATACGCAGTATTTT

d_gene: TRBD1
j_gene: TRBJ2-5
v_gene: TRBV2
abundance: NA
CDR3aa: CATPRDPGQPKETQYF
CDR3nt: TGTGCCACCCCAAGAGACCCGGGACAGCCGAAAGAGACCCAGTACTTC

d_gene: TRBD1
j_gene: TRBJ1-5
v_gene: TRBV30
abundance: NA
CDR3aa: CAWSPTGQGAQPQHF
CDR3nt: TGTGCCTGGAGTCCCACCGGACAGGGGGCCCAGCCCCAGCATTTT

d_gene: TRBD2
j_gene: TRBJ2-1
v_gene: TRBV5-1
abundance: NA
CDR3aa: CASSTGTSGYNEQFF
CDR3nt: TGCGCCAGCAGCACCGGGACTAGCGGTTACAATGAGCAGTTCTTC

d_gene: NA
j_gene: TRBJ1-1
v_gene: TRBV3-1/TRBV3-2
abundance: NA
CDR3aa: CASSQVGANTEAFF
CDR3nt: TGTGCCAGCAGCCAAGTGGGGGCGAACACTGAAGCTTTCTTT

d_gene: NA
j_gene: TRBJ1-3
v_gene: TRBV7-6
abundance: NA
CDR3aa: CASSLAQGLEIPLSGNTIYF
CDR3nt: TGTGCCAGCAGCTTAGCGCAGGGTTTGGAGATACCCCTCTCTGGAAACACCATATATTTT

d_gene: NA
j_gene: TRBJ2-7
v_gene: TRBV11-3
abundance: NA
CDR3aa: CASSFGGWYEQYF
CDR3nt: TGTGCCAGCAGCTTCGGCGGGTGGTACGAGCAGTACTTC

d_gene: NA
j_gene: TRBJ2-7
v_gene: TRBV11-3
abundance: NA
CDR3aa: CASRSKTPSHYDEQYF
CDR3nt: TGTGCCAGCAGATCAAAGACTCCTTCCCATTACGACGAGCAGTACTTC

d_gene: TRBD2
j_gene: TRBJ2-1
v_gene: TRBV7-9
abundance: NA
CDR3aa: CASSLAGGPSYNEQFF
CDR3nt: TGTGCCAGCAGTTTAGCGGGAGGGCCTTCCTACAATGAGCAGTTCTTC

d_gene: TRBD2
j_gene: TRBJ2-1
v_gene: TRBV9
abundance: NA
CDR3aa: CASSVDSSGSFEQFF
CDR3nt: TGTGCCAGCAGCGTAGATAGTAGCGGGAGCTTTGAGCAGTTCTTC

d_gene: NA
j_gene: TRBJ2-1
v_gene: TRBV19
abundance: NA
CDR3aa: CASRERAYNEQFF
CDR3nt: TGTGCCAGCAGAGAGCGGGCATACAATGAGCAGTTCTTC

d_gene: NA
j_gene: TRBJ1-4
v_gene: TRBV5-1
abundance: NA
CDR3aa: CASSDGQRNEKLFF
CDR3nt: TGCGCCAGCAGCGACGGACAGAGAAATGAAAAACTGTTTTTT

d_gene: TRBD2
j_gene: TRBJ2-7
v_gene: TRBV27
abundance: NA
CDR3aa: CASSQLLAGLYEQYF
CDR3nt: TGTGCCAGCAGTCAACTACTAGCGGGCTTATACGAGCAGTACTTC

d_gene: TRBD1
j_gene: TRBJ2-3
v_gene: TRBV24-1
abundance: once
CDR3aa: CATPEPRQGAPDTQYF
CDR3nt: TGTGCCACGCCCGAACCGAGACAGGGGGCTCCAGATACGCAGTATTTT

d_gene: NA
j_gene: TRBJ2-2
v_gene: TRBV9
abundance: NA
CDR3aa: CASSVQARGTGELFF
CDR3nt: TGTGCCAGCAGCGTCCAGGCCAGGGGCACCGGGGAGCTGTTTTTT

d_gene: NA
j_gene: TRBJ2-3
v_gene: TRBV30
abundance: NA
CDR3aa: CAWEDRSRAARGDTQYF
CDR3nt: TGTGCCTGGGAGGACCGAAGCCGGGCGGCTCGGGGGGATACGCAGTATTTT

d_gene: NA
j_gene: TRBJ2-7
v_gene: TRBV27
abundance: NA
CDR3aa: CASSLMDSTYEQYF
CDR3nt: TGTGCCAGCAGTTTAATGGACAGTACCTACGAGCAGTACTTC